The 26 T cell receptor beta chains listed next were all sequenced from one sample in a study of response to subunit inactivated influenza vaccine. TCRdb recomputed calls from the RT-PCR reads with MiXCR, one row per CDR3 protein. The sample holds about 700,000 distinct CDR3 sequences, 13% to 15% seen once. Sample: PBMCs from blood, taken 14 to 15 days before vaccination. Receptors were obtained from a man between 45 and 60 years old who received an inactivated influenza vaccine.

This clonotype was counted only a few times. The V and J genes are TRBV7-9 and TRBJ2-7; 10 nucleotides agree with TRBD1. The CDR3 totals 15 residues. Germline CDR1 reads SEHNR; CDR2 reads FQNEAQ (reference sequence). The ends lost 5 bases at V and 4 bases at J; junction bases unmatched: 8. The CDR3: CASSPPRQGAYEQYF. CDR3 bases: TGTGCCAGCAGCCCCCCCCGACAGGGGGCTTACGAGCAGTACTTC. Drawing the rest from reference TRBV7-9 and TRBJ2-7, the complete variable domain is DTGVSQNPRHKITKRGQNVTFRCDPISEHNRLYWYRQTLGQGPEFLTYFQNEAQLEKSRLLSDRFSAERPKGSFSTLEIQRTEQGDSAMYLCASSPPRQGAYEQYFGPGTRLTVT.

The table lists this clonotype with a few counts. Compared with germline, one end of the junction differs, possibly owing to a read error. The chain is built from TRBV20-1 and TRBJ2-3, with 8 nucleotides matching TRBD1. Germline V gene lookup returns CDR1 DFQATT and CDR2 SNEGSKA (reference sequence). The CDR3 loop spans 15 amino acids. The CDR3: CSARADGTGTDTQYF. CDR3 in DNA: TGCAGTGCTAGGGCTGACGGGACAGGCACCGATACGCAGTATTTT.

This clonotype was seen repeatedly, ten times or more. The chain is built from TRBV5-1 and TRBJ2-7, with TRBD2 matching 7 bases. V was clipped by 0 bases and J by 1 base; unmatched bases: 10. This CDR3 has 17 residues. Germline CDR1 SGHRS, CDR2 YFSETQ. The CDR3, as DNA: TGCGCCAGCAGCTTGGCCCCGAACGGGGGGATTTCCTACGAGCAGTACTTC. This gives the protein CASSLAPNGGISYEQYF.

In DNA form, the CDR3 reads TGTGCCAGCAGTTACGCAGGGGGCGAGCAGTACTTC. Translated, it gives CASSYAGGEQYF. The chain employs TRBV6-5 and TRBJ2-7, with TRBD1 identical over 7 bases. This CDR3 has 12 amino acids. The V gene end was trimmed by 2 bases and the J gene end by 6 bases; junction bases not matched to a gene: 1. Germline-derived CDR1 and CDR2 are MNHEY and SVGAGI.

This clonotype has just a few counts. The chain joins TRBV7-9 to TRBJ2-1; 10 nucleotides line up with TRBD2. CDR3 length: 14 residues. The V segment lost 5 bases and the J segment 4 bases; nucleotides outside the gene matches: 2. Germline V gene data show CDR1 as SEHNR and CDR2 as FQNEAQ (reference sequence). CDR3 in amino acids: CASSTTSGYNEQFF. CDR3 coding DNA: TGTGCCAGCAGCACGACTAGCGGGTACAATGAGCAGTTCTTC.

This clonotype was picked up many times. The chain recombines TRBV12-3 or TRBV12-4 with TRBJ2-7; a weak D match, TRBD1 (5 bases). Trimming took off 0 bases at V and 2 bases at J, with 8 bases between the two ends. This CDR3 is 14 amino acids long. In DNA, the CDR3 is TGTGCCAGCAGTTTAGCTACAGGAACCTACGAGCAGTACTTC. Residues: CASSLATGTYEQYF.

This clonotype was found a few times. The chain joins TRBV10-3 to TRBJ2-5; D possibly corresponds to TRBD2 (6 bases). CDR1 and CDR2 (germline): ENHRY, SYGVKD. The CDR3 consists of 14 residues. V dropped 3 bases and J dropped 1 base, with 9 bases sitting between them. CDR3 sequence reads: CAISDGGGQETQYF. Written as DNA, the CDR3 is TGTGCCATCAGTGACGGGGGAGGCCAAGAGACCCAGTACTTC.

This clonotype has just a few counts. This chain links TRBV4-1 with TRBJ2-3; 7 positions agree with TRBD1. This CDR3 comprises 15 residues. Germline-derived CDR1 and CDR2 are MGHRA and YSYEKL. With V trimmed by 6 bases and J by 5 bases, 11 bases remained unmatched. The CDR3 sequence is CASRQQTGFQDTQYF. The CDR3, as DNA: TGCGCCAGCAGGCAACAGACAGGGTTCCAAGATACGCAGTATTTT.

This clonotype was picked up a small number of times. This chain uses TRBV9 with TRBJ2-5; 8 bases are shared with TRBD2. CDR1 is SGDLS and CDR2 is YYNGEE in the germline V gene. There are 16 residues in the CDR3. V was pared by 4 bases and J by 1 base, with 9 bases of the junction left unmatched. In nucleotides, the CDR3 is TGTGCCAGCAGCTCACAACTAGCGGCCAGCCAAGAGACCCAGTACTTC. Its protein is CASSSQLAASQETQYF.

There are a few counts of this clonotype. The J gene is TRBJ2-2, the V gene TRBV19, with 10 bases lining up with TRBD2. V was pared by 6 bases and J by 4 bases, with 5 bases of the junction left unmatched. The germline CDR1 and CDR2 sequences are LNHDA and SQIVND (reference sequence). This CDR3 is built from 15 residues. The CDR3 loop is CASRSLAGPTGELFF. DNA for the CDR3: TGTGCCAGTAGATCACTAGCGGGACCCACCGGGGAGCTGTTTTTT.

This clonotype was picked up a small number of times. J is TRBJ2-7 and V is TRBV6-2 or TRBV6-3; a weak D match, TRBD2 (6 bases). Germline assignment: CDR1 MNHEY and CDR2 SVGEGT. V gave up 6 bases and J gave up 4 bases, with 7 bases separating them. CDR3 length equals 11 residues. DNA for the CDR3: TGTGCCAGCAGAGCGGGTTACGAGCAGTACTTC. Translated: CASRAGYEQYF.

This clonotype was picked up many times. The V call is TRBV11-2, the J call TRBJ2-1, with a possible D match to TRBD1 (5 bases). In germline, CDR1 is SGHAT, CDR2 FQNNGV. The CDR3 consists of 12 residues. Trimming took off 6 bases at V and 9 bases at J, with 12 bases between the two ends. DNA for the CDR3: TGTGCCAGCAGGTTTTCAAGGGGTGAGCAGTTCTTC. Its protein is CASRFSRGEQFF.

This chain uses TRBV6-2 or TRBV6-3 with TRBJ2-7; D is possibly TRBD1 (6 bases). Germline assignment: CDR1 MNHEY and CDR2 SVGEGT. This CDR3 has 15 residues. V lost 6 bases, J lost 0 bases, and 15 bases lay in between. CDR3 in DNA: TGTGCCAGCAGCCACGGACAGACGTTCTCCTACGAGCAGTACTTC. It codes for CASSHGQTFSYEQYF.

V usage is TRBV20-1 and J usage is TRBJ1-2; D ambiguous. Germline assignment: CDR1 DFQATT and CDR2 SNEGSKA (reference sequence). The CDR3 loop spans 14 amino acids. Trimming cost V 0 bases and J 3 bases, with 11 bases left between them. CDR3 sequence reads: CSAREYSYHYGYTF. In DNA form, the CDR3 reads TGCAGTGCTAGAGAGTATAGCTACCACTATGGCTACACCTTC.

This clonotype has ten or more counts. This chain uses TRBV28 with TRBJ2-1, with D hard to call. V gave up 5 bases and J gave up 3 bases, with 20 bases separating them. CDR1 is MDHEN, CDR2 SYDVKM, per germline. The CDR3 runs 17 residues. CDR3 sequence reads: CASSIRLAGVFYNEQFF. As DNA, the CDR3 is TGTGCCAGCAGTATTAGACTCGCTGGGGTTTTCTACAATGAGCAGTTCTTC.

This clonotype was found a few times. The J gene is TRBJ2-3, the V gene TRBV2, with TRBD1 matching 10 bases. Germline V gene lookup returns CDR1 SNHLY and CDR2 FYNNEI. The length of the CDR3 is 17 residues. V shed 8 bases and J 6 bases; nucleotides not matched to a gene: 17. The CDR3 spells CASVPFGTGDGRDTQYF. In nucleotides, the CDR3 is TGTGCCAGCGTCCCCTTCGGGACAGGGGATGGTAGGGATACGCAGTATTTT.

The V and J genes are TRBV6-2 or TRBV6-3 and TRBJ2-4, with 7 bases that match TRBD1. After removal of 5 bases from V and 4 bases from J, the junction contained 11 bases not matched to a gene. This CDR3 has 16 amino acids. From germline, CDR1 is MNHEY and CDR2 SVGEGT. The CDR3 loop reads CASSSIPGTVKNIQYF. CDR3 in DNA: TGTGCCAGCAGTAGCATCCCCGGGACAGTAAAAAACATTCAGTACTTC.

This clonotype occurred many times. This rearrangement joins TRBV4-1 to TRBJ1-1; the match to TRBD1 covers 9 bases. Germline-derived CDR1 and CDR2 are MGHRA and YSYEKL. J gave up 4 bases and V 7 bases, and 10 bases lay outside the gene matches. The CDR3 is made up of 15 amino acids. The CDR3 protein is CASTSPGQGGTEAFF. The CDR3 DNA reads TGCGCCAGCACATCCCCGGGACAGGGAGGCACTGAAGCTTTCTTT.

The CDR3 protein is CASSESSGGLTDTQYF. In nucleotides, the CDR3 is TGTGCCAGCAGTGAATCTAGCGGGGGCTTAACAGATACGCAGTATTTT. The chain recombines TRBV25-1 with TRBJ2-3, with 10 positions matching TRBD2. Germline lookup yields CDR1 MGHDK and CDR2 SYGVNS. V shed 1 base and J 3 bases; nucleotides not matched to a gene: 4. CDR3 length equals 16 residues. Looking up the rest from reference TRBV25-1 and TRBJ2-3 gives the full variable domain: EADIYQTPRYLVIGTGKKITLECSQTMGHDKMYWYQQDPGMELHLIHYSYGVNSTEKGDLSSESTVSRIRTEHFPLTLESARPSHTSQYLCASSESSGGLTDTQYFGPGTRLTVL.

This clonotype was seen more than once but under ten times. This chain links TRBV19 with TRBJ1-5; unclear D gene. V dropped 5 bases and J dropped 0 bases, with 11 bases sitting between them. CDR3 length: 15 amino acids. Per germline, CDR1 LNHDA and CDR2 SQIVND (reference sequence). CDR3 coding DNA: TGTGCCAGTAGTTCCAACCGGATTAGCAATCAGCCCCAGCATTTT. Translated, it gives CASSSNRISNQPQHF.

The J gene is TRBJ2-7, the V gene TRBV29-1; weak D call: TRBD1 (5 bases). The CDR3 spans 14 residues. Germline CDR1 SQVTM, CDR2 ANQGSEA. V lost 6 bases to trimming and J lost 2 bases, with 17 bases between them. DNA for the CDR3: TGCAGCGTCCCAGGGTTGCAGAGCACCTACGAGCAGTACTTC. Its protein is CSVPGLQSTYEQYF.

The chain carries TRBV5-1 and TRBJ2-5; D is possibly TRBD2 (7 bases). Germline CDR1 and CDR2: SGHRS and YFSETQ. The CDR3 length is 15 residues. V lost 2 bases and J 5 bases, leaving 16 bases between the germline ends. Here the CDR3 reads CASSFEGGPAETQYF. The CDR3 DNA reads as TGCGCCAGCAGCTTCGAGGGGGGGCCGGCGGAGACCCAGTACTTC.

The sample holds a few counts of this clonotype. The chain has TRBV6-5 and TRBJ2-5; tentatively, D is TRBD1 (6 bases). Germline V gives CDR1 MNHEY, CDR2 SVGAGI. Trimming removed 4 bases at V and 5 bases at J, with 14 bases between. The CDR3 has 14 residues. CDR3 DNA: TGTGCCAGCAGTTCCCCCAGGACAGCGGAGACCCAGTACTTC. This sequence encodes CASSSPRTAETQYF.

The rearrangement links TRBV27 to TRBJ1-5, with D unclear. The CDR3 spans 14 residues. The V gene's germline CDR1 is MNHEY and CDR2 SMNVEV (reference sequence). Trimming removed 3 bases from V and 2 bases from J, with 8 bases in between. The DNA of the CDR3 is TGTGCCAGCAGTTTCGGAGTTGGCAATCAGCCCCAGCATTTT. It codes for CASSFGVGNQPQHF.

In its sample, this clonotype was seen a few times. This chain uses TRBV5-1 with TRBJ2-7; 8 bases fit TRBD2. Germline V lookup: CDR1 SGHRS, CDR2 YFSETQ. The CDR3 loop spans 19 amino acids. The trim removed 2 bases at V and 0 bases at J, leaving 16 bases unmatched. The CDR3, as DNA: TGCGCCAGCAGCTTTCGGTCCTTGGACGGTAGCGGGGACTCCTACGAGCAGTACTTC. This codes for CASSFRSLDGSGDSYEQYF.

The chain joins TRBV7-2 to TRBJ2-1, with 9 positions matching TRBD2. This CDR3 spans 15 amino acids. Per the germline V gene, CDR1 is SGHTA and CDR2 is FQGNSA. V shed 1 base, J shed 7 bases, and the junction held 5 bases outside the gene matches. CDR3 region: CASSLGLRGGNEQFF. The CDR3 nucleotides read TGTGCCAGCAGCTTAGGGTTGCGGGGGGGGAATGAGCAGTTCTTC.